This T cell receptor beta chain was documented in a study of blood T cell repertoires in COVID-19. Whole-study context: T cells, B-cell-depleted T cells, or PBMCs provided the cDNA or gDNA that served as material.

The CDR3 totals 16 residues. V lost 7 bases to trimming and J lost 0 bases; unmatched junction nucleotides: 7. Germline V CDR1 and CDR2: SNHLY, FYNNEI. In the authors' workflow: Amplified reference gene primers provided the basis for estimating nucleated cell counts. Assay: immunoSEQ multiplex PCR; the TCRdb copy retains only in-frame clones and omits some. V, J and clone size reflect that table, while D and trimming were determined from the DNA. The sample lists about 200,000 clones, less than 95% seen once, with approximately 0.69% in the top ten. This rearrangement joins TRBV2 to TRBJ2-2; TRBD2 matches 8 bases. The sequencing sample was made of peripheral blood. The TCR originated in a man aged 25 to 45 with COVID-19, enrolled during active disease. The CDR3 bases are TGTGCCAGCACCACGGGGGGGTACGCGAACACCGGGGAGCTGTTTTTT. Translating it yields CASTTGGYANTGELFF.